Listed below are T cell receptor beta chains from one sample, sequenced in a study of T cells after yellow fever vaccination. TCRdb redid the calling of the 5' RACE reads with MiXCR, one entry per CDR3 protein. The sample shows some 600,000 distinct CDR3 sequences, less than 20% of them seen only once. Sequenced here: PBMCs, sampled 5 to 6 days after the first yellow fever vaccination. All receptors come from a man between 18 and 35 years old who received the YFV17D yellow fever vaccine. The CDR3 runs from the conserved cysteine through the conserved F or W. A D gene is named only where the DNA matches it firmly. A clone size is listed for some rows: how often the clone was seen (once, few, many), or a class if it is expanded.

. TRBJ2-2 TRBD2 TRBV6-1 TGTGCCAGTGGACTAGCGGGTAGCGGGGAGCTGTTTTTT CASGLAGSGELFF
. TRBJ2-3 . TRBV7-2 TGTGCCAGCAGCTCCCCAGGGAGTGGGGGGAAGGATACGCAGTATTTT CASSSPGSGGKDTQYF
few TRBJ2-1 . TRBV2 TGTGCCAGCAGTGGCAGGGATCGGATAGGGTTCTTC CASSGRDRIGFF
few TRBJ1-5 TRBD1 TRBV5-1 TGCGCCAGCCCTCGAGACAGGGCTTATAGCAATCAGCCCCAGCATTTT CASPRDRAYSNQPQHF
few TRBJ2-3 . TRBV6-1 TGTGCCAGCACCTCTACAGGGACCCCAGATACGCAGTATTTT CASTSTGTPDTQYF
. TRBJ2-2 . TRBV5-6 TGTGCCAGCAGCCCAGGATGGGGGGCCAACACCGGGGAGCTGTTTTTT CASSPGWGANTGELFF
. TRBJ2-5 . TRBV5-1 TGCGCCAGCAGCTTGTGGGGTTCGGGTCAAGAGACCCAGTACTTC CASSLWGSGQETQYF
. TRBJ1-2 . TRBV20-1 TGCAGTGCTAGGTGGTACGGGGGAGAGTGGGGCTACACCTTC CSARWYGGEWGYTF
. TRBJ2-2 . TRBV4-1 TGCGCCAGCAGCCAAGGACCGGGACATTTGAACACCGGGGAGCTGTTTTTT CASSQGPGHLNTGELFF
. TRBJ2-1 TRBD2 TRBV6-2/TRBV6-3 TGTGCCAGCAGTTACGGGACTAGCGGGGGACAGTTCTTC CASSYGTSGGQFF